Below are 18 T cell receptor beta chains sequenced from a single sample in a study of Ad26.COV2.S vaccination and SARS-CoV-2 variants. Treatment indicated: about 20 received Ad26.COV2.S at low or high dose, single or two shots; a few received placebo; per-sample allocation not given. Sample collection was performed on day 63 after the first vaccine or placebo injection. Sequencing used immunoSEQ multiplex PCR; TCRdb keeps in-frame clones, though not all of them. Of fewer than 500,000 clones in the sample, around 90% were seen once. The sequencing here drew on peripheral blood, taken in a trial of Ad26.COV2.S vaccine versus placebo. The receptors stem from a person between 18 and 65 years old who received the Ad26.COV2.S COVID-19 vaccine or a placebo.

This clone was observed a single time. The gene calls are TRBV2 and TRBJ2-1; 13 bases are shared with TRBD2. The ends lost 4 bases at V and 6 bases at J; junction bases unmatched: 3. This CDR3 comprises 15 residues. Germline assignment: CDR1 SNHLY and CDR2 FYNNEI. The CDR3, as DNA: TGTGCCAGCAGTGTGGGACTAGCGGGGACCAATGAGCAGTTCTTC. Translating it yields CASSVGLAGTNEQFF.

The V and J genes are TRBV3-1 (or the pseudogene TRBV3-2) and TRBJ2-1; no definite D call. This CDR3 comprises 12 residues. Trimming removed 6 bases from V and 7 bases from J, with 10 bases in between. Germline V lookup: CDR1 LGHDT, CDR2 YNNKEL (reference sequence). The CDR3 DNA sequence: TGTGCCAGCAGTCGGAGTGGTAATGAGCAGTTCTTC. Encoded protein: CASSRSGNEQFF.

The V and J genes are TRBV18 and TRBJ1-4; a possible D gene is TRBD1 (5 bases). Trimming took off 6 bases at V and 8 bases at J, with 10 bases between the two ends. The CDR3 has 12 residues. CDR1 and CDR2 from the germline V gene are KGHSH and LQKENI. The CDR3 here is CASSARDEKLFF. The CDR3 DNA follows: TGTGCCAGCTCGGCCAGGGACGAAAAACTGTTTTTT. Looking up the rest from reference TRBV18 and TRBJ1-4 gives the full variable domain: NAGVMQNPRHLVRRRGQEARLRCSPMKGHSHVYWYRQLPEEGLKFMVYLQKENIIDESGMPKERFSAEFPKEGPSILRIQQVVRGDSAAYFCASSARDEKLFFGSGTQLSVL.

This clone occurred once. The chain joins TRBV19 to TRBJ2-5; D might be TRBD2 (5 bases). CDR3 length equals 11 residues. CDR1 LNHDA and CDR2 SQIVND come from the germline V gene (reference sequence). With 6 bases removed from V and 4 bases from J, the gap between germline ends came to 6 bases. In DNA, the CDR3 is TGTGCCAGTAGGAGCGGAGAGACCCAGTACTTC. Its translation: CASRSGETQYF.

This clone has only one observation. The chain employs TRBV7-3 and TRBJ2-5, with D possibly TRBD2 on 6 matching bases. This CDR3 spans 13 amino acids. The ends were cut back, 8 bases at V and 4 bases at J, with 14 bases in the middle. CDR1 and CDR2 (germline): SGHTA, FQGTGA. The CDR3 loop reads CASALAGGETQYF. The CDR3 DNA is TGTGCCAGCGCCCTGGCCGGGGGAGAGACCCAGTACTTC.

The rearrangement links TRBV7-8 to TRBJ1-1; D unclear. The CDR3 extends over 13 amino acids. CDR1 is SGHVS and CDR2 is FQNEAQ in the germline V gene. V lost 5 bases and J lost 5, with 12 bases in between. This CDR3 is CASSREHRTEAFF. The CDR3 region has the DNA TGTGCCAGCAGCCGAGAGCACAGAACTGAAGCTTTCTTT. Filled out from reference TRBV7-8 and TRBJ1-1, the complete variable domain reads GAGVSQSPRYKVAKRGQDVALRCDPISGHVSLFWYQQALGQGPEFLTYFQNEAQLDKSGLPSDRFFAERPEGSVSTLKIQRTQQEDSAVYLCASSREHRTEAFFGQGTRLTVV.

The CDR3: CASYGGGKRSSYNEQFF. The CDR3 region has the DNA TGTGCCAGCTATGGGGGAGGGAAACGAAGCTCCTACAATGAGCAGTTCTTC. This rearrangement joins TRBV2 to TRBJ2-1, with 7 bases fitting TRBD2. The CDR3 has 17 residues. Looked up from germline, CDR1 is SNHLY and CDR2 is FYNNEI. V was clipped by 8 bases and J by 0 bases; unmatched bases: 13. Full variable domain (remainder filled in from reference TRBV2 and TRBJ2-1): EPEVTQTPSHQVTQMGQEVILRCVPISNHLYFYWYRQILGQKVEFLVSFYNNEISEKSEIFDDQFSVERPDGSNFTLKIRSTKLEDSAMYFCASYGGGKRSSYNEQFFGPGTRLTVL.

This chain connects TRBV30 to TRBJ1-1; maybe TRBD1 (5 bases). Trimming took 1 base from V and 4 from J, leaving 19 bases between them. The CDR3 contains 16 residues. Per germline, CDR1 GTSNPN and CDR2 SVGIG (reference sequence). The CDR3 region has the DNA TGTGCCTGGAGTGGTGGGTCGGGGGGAGGGAGCACTGAAGCTTTCTTT. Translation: CAWSGGSGGGSTEAFF.

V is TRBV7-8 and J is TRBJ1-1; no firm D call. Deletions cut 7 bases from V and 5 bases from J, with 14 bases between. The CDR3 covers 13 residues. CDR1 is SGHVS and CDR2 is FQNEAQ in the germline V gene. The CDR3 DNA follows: TGTGCCAGCACCAATTACCCCGAAACTGAAGCTTTCTTT. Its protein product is CASTNYPETEAFF.

The CDR3 loop is CASSYFSGNTYEQYF. DNA for the CDR3: TGTGCCAGCAGCTACTTTAGCGGGAATACCTACGAGCAGTACTTC. The chain uses TRBV7-2 and TRBJ2-7; TRBD2 aligns across 8 bases. CDR1 and CDR2 (germline): SGHTA, FQGNSA. The CDR3 totals 15 residues. V dropped 4 bases and J dropped 2; count of bases not matched to a gene: 7.

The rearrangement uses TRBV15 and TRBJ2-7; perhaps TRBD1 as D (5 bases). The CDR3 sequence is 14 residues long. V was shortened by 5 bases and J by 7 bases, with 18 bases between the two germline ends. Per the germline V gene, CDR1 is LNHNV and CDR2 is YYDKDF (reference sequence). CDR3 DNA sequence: TGTGCCACCAGCCGACAGAAGCCCCTAAGGGAGCAGTACTTC. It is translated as CATSRQKPLREQYF.

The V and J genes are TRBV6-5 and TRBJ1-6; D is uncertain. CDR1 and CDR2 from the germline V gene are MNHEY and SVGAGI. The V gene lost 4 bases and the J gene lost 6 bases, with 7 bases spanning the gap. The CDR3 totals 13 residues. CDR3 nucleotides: TGTGCCAGCAGTTTCGCCTTTAATTCACCCCTCCACTTT. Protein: CASSFAFNSPLHF.

The DNA for the CDR3 is TGTGCCAGCAGTTACTCGAAGGCGGCACGCACCATATATTTT. Translating it yields CASSYSKAARTIYF. The chain links TRBV6-2 or TRBV6-3 to TRBJ1-3; D gene ambiguous. The CDR3 covers 14 residues. Trimming pared 0 bases from V and 9 bases from J, leaving 12 bases between. Germline V gene lookup returns CDR1 MNHEY and CDR2 SVGEGT.

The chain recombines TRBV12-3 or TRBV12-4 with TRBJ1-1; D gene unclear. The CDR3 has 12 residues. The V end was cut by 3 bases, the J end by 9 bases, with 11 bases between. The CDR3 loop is CASSFGLYQAFF. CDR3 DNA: TGTGCCAGCAGTTTCGGCCTTTACCAAGCTTTCTTT.

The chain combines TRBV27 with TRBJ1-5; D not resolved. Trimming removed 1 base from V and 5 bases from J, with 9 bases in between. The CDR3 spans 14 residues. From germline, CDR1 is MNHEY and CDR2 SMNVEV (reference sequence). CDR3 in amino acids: CASSLFGRDQPQHF. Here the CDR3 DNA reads TGTGCCAGCAGTTTATTTGGGCGGGATCAGCCCCAGCATTTT.

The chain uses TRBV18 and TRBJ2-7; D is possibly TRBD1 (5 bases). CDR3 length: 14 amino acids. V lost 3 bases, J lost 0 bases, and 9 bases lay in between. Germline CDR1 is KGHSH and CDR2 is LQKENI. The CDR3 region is CASSPQGSSYEQYF. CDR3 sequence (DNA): TGTGCCAGCTCACCTCAGGGTTCCTCCTACGAGCAGTACTTC.

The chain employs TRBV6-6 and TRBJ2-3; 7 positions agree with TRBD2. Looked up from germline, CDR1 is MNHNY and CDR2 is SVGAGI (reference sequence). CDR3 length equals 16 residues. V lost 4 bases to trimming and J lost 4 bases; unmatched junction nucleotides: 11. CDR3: CASSSGRPMVADTQYF. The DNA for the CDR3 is TGTGCCAGCAGTTCCGGGAGGCCCATGGTTGCAGATACGCAGTATTTT.

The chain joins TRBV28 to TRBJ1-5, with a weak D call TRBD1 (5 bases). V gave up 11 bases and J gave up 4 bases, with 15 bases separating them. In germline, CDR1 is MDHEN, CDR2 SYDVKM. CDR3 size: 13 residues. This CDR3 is CASKVGGNQPQHF. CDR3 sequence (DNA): TGTGCCTCAAAGGTCGGGGGTAATCAGCCCCAGCATTTT.